This is a list of T cell receptor beta chains from one sample in a study of T cell responses to AZD1222 COVID-19 vaccine. Using immunoSEQ multiplex PCR, the repertoire was profiled, and TCRdb retains in-frame clones only, with some absent. This repertoire shows about 110,000 clones, about 90% found once; its top ten account for around 4.5%. The sequenced sample was peripheral blood, obtained 28 days after the second AZD1222 dose. The receptors come from an adult who received the AZD1222 COVID-19 vaccine. Both conserved end residues are part of each CDR3. Clone size, where shown, is once, few, many, or a class for clones that have expanded.

>TRBJ1-6|.|TRBV6-5
CASSLTRTGGSPLHF
>TRBJ1-5|.|TRBV6-2/TRBV6-3
CASSYGHNQPQHF
>TRBJ2-5|.|TRBV5-4
CASSRAQTQYF
>TRBJ2-3|.|TRBV27
CASGPGLYTDTQYF
>TRBJ2-5|.|TRBV29-1
CSVVNRGGQGTQYF
>TRBJ1-1|few|TRBV7-8
CASSLGNLNTEAFF
>TRBJ2-2|.|TRBV10-3
CATPQGQNNTGELFF
>TRBJ2-7|.|TRBV11-1
CASSLRTSSSYEQYF
>TRBJ1-4|few|TRBV19
CASSRQVTEKLFF
>TRBJ2-5|.|TRBV13
CASSSLDPQETQYF
>TRBJ2-7|.|TRBV18
CASSPGRHFSYEQYF
>TRBJ1-1|.|TRBV4-2
CASSQKGAPPTNTEAFF
>TRBJ2-5|.|TRBV11-3
CASSQRIGGRETQYF
>TRBJ2-5|.|TRBV11-3
CASSLGVLGQETQYF
>TRBJ1-1|few|TRBV3-1/TRBV3-2
CASSRGTGGTEAFF
>TRBJ2-5|.|TRBV27
CASSNRVRETQYF
>TRBJ2-5|.|TRBV7-2
CASSFGGTSRRETQYF
>TRBJ1-4|.|TRBV28
CASSPQTGGNEKLFF
>TRBJ2-7|.|TRBV4-1
CASSQVPRYEQYF
>TRBJ1-5|.|TRBV6-5
CASSWDPGSNQPQHF
>TRBJ2-1|.|TRBV3-1/TRBV3-2
CASSQDPQGYNEQFF
>TRBJ2-5|.|TRBV5-5
CASEVSGGLTLSVTQYF
>TRBJ1-2|.|TRBV5-4
CASSLGLGGYGYTF
>TRBJ1-2|few|TRBV19
CASIRQVFNYGYTF
>TRBJ2-4|.|TRBV27
CASRATGSDIQYF
>TRBJ1-5|.|TRBV2
CASSEEQNQPQHF
>TRBJ1-5|.|TRBV18
CASSFRREPPQHF
>TRBJ1-1|.|TRBV18
CASSPNQGGDTEAFF
>TRBJ2-1|.|TRBV9
CASSLNRDRGTGEQFF
>TRBJ2-5|.|TRBV29-1
CSVGELKAGGRNQETQYF
>TRBJ2-7|.|TRBV2
CASRLAGGYEQYF
>TRBJ2-1|.|TRBV9
CASSDGTSGRNEQFF
>TRBJ2-2|.|TRBV7-2
CASSVRGRELFF
>TRBJ1-1|.|TRBV4-2
CASSPTSTRGTEAFF
>TRBJ1-2|.|TRBV5-6
CASTQVDRNYGYTF
>TRBJ1-1|.|TRBV6-2/TRBV6-3
CASSTRQGNINTEAFF
>TRBJ2-1|.|TRBV10-2
CASRDYNEQFF
>TRBJ2-5|.|TRBV7-9
CASSFGETQYF
>TRBJ2-7|.|TRBV13
CASSLAGGSQYEQYF
>TRBJ2-5|.|TRBV6-4
CASSDCDVGDRAQETQYF
>TRBJ2-7|.|TRBV28
CATEQSYEQYF
>TRBJ1-2|.|TRBV7-8
CASSLTQGIRLDYGYTF
>TRBJ2-2|.|TRBV12-3/TRBV12-4
CASNRLRRELFF
>TRBJ2-1|.|TRBV6-2/TRBV6-3
CASSASGGNYNEQFF
>TRBJ1-6|.|TRBV27
CASSLSPRQTYNSPLHF
>TRBJ1-2|once|TRBV2
CASSAEGGSYGYTF